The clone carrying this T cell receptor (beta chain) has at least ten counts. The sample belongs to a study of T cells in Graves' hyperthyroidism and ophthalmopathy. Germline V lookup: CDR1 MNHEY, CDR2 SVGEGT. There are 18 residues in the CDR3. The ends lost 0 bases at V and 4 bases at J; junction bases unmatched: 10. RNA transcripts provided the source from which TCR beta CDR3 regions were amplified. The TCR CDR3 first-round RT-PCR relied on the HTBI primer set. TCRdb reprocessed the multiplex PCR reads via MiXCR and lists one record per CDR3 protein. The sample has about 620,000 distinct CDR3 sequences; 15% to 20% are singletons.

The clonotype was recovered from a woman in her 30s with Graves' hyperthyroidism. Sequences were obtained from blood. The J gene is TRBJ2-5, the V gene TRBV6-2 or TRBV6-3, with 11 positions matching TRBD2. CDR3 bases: TGTGCCAGCAGTTACTCCGACGGACTAGCGGGTCGAGGAGAGACCCAGTACTTC. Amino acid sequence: CASSYSDGLAGRGETQYF.